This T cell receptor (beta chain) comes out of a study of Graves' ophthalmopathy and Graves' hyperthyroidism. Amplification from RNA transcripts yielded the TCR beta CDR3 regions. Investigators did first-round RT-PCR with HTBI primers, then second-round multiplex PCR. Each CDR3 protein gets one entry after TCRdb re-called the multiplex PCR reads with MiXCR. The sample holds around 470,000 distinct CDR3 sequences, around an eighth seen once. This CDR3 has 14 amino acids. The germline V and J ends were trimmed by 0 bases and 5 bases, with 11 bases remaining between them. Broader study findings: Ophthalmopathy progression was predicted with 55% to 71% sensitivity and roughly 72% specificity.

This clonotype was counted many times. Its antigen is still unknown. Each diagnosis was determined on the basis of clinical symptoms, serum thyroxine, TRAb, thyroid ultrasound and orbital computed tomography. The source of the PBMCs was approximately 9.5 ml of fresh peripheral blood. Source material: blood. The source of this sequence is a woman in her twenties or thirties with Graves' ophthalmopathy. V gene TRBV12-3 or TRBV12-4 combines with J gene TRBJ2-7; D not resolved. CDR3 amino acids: CASSLAATTDEQYF. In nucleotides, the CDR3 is TGTGCCAGCAGTTTAGCGGCTACCACAGACGAGCAGTACTTC.